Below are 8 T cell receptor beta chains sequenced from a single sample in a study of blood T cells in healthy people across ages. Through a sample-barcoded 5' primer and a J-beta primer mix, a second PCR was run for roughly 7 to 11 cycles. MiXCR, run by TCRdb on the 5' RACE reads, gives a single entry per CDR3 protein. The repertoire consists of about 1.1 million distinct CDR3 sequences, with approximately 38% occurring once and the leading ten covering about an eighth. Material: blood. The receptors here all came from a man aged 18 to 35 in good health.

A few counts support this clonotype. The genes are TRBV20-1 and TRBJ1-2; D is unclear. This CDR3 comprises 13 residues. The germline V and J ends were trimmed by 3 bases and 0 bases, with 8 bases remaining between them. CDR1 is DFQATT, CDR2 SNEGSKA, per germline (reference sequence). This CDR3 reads CSASGMSNYGYTF. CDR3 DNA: TGCAGTGCTAGCGGTATGTCTAACTATGGCTACACCTTC.

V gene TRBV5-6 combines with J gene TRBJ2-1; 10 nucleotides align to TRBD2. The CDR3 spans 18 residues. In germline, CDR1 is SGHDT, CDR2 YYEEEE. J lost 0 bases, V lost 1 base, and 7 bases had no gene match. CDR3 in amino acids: CASSLWTSGPSSYNEQFF. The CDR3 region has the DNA TGTGCCAGCAGCTTGTGGACTAGCGGACCTAGCTCCTACAATGAGCAGTTCTTC.

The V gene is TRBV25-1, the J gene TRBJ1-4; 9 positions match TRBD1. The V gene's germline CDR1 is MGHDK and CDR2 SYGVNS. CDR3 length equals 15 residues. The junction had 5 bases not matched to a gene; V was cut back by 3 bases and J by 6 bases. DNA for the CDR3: TGTGCCAGCAGTGAGAGGAACAGGGGGCATGAAAAACTGTTTTTT. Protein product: CASSERNRGHEKLFF.

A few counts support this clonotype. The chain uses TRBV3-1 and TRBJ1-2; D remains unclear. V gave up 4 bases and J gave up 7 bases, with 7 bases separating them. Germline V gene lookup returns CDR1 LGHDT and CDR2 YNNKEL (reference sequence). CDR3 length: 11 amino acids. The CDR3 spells CASSPVSGYTF. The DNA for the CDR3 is TGTGCCAGCAGCCCAGTCAGTGGCTACACCTTC.

The CDR3 protein is CASSMGFLNTEAFF. The DNA of the CDR3 is TGTGCCAGCAGTATGGGATTTTTGAACACTGAAGCTTTCTTT. The chain couples TRBV27 to TRBJ1-1; D uncertain. The CDR3 spans 14 residues. CDR1 is MNHEY, CDR2 SMNVEV, per germline (reference sequence). The ends were cut back, 5 bases at V and 0 bases at J, with 10 bases in the middle.

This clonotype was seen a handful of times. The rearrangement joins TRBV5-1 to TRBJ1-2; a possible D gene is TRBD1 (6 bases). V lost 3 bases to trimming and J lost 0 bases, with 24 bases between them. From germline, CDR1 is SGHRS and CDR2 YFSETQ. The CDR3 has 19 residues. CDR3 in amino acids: CASSSMPPGTPLSNYGYTF. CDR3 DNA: TGCGCCAGCAGCTCGATGCCTCCCGGGACACCGCTATCTAACTATGGCTACACCTTC.

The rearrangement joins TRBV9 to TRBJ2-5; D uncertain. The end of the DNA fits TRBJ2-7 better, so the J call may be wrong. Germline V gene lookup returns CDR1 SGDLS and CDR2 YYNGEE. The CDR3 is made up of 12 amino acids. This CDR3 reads CASSVDPSEQYF. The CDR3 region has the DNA TGTGCCAGCAGCGTAGACCCGTCCGAGCAGTACTTC.

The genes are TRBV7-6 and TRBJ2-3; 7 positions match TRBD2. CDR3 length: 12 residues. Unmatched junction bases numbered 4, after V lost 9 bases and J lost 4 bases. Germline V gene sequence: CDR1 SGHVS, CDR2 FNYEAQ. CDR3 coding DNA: TGTGCCAGTGGACTAGACGCAGATACGCAGTATTTT. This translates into CASGLDADTQYF.